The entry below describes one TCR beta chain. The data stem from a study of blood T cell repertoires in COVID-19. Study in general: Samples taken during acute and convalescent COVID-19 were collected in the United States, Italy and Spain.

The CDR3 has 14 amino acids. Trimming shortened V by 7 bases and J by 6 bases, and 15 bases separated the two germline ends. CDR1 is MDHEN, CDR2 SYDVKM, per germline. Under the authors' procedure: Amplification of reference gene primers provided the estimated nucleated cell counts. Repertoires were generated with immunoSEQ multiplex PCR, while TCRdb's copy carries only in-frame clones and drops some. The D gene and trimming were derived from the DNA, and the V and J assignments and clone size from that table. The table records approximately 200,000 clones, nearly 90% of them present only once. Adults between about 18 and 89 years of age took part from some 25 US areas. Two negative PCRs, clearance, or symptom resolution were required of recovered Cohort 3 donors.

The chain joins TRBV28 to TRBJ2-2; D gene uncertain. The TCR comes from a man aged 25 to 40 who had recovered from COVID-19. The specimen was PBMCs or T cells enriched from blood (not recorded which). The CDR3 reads CASTGRSWPGELFF. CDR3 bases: TGTGCCAGCACCGGCCGTAGCTGGCCCGGGGAGCTGTTTTTT.